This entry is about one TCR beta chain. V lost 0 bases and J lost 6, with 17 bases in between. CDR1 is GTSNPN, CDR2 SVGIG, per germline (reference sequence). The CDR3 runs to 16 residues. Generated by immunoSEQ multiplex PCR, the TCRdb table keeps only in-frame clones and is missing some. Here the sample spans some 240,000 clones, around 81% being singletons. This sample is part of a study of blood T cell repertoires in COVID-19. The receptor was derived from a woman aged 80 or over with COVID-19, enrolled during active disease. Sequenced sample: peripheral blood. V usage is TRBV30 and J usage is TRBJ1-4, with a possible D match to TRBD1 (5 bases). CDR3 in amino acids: CAWSVRSGGRDEKLFF. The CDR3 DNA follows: TGTGCCTGGAGTGTAAGGTCGGGGGGTAGGGATGAAAAACTGTTTTTT.